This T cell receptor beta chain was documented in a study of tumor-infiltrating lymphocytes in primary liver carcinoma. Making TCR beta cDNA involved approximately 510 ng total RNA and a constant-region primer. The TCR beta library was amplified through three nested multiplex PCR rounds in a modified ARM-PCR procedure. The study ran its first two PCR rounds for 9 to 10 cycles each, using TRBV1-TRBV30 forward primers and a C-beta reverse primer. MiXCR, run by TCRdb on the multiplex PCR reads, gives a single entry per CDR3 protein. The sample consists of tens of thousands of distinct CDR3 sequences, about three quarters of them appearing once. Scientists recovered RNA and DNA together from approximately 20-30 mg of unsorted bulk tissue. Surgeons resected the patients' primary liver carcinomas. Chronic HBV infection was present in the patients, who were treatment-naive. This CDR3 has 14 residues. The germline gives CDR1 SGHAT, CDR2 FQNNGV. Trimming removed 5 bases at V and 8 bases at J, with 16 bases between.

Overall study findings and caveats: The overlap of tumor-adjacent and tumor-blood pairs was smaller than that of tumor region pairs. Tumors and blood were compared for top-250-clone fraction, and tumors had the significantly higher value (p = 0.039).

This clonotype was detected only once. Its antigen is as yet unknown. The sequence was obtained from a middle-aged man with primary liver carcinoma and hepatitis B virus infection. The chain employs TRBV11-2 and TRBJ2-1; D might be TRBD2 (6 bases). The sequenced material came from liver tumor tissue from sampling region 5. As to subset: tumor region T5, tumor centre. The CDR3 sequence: CASSPGEPYDEQFF. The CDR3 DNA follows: TGTGCCAGCAGCCCGGGAGAGCCATACGATGAGCAGTTCTTC.